This TCR beta chain was found in a study of long-term antiretroviral therapy in people with HIV. Every participant with HIV received treatment in the United States. The sample holds a few counts of this clone. Its antigen remains unknown. Study-wide results and limits: Investigators report no available data on ART adherence, viral resistance or therapy changes. Pre-ART expanded TRB clones stayed dominant throughout, though often decreasing after ART.

Runs used v3.0 of the immunoSEQ assay and were done at survey level. Some clones are missing from TCRdb's copy, which holds only in-frame ones; the method was immunoSEQ multiplex PCR. There are roughly 6,400 clones in the sample; 60% to 85% occur only once, and about 14% lies in the top ten. The CDR3 extends over 13 amino acids. Germline CDR1 and CDR2: LNHDA and SQIVND (reference sequence). Losses at the gene ends were 3 bases for V and 5 bases for J; bases not matched to a gene: 2. Sequences were derived from unsorted PBMCs, sampled 0.5 years before starting antiretroviral therapy. The gene calls are TRBV19 and TRBJ2-3, with 7 positions matching TRBD2. The receptor was derived from a man aged 35-49 years with HIV. In nucleotides, the CDR3 is TGTGCCAGTAGTATGGGGGGGGAAGATACGCAGTATTTT. Amino acids: CASSMGGEDTQYF.